These 30 T cell receptor beta chains were sequenced from one sample in a study of memory CD4+ T cells and cytomegalovirus serostatus. The sort gate was single viable CD3+CD4+CD8-CD45RO+ cells for memory CD4+ T cells. Clones were read by immunoSEQ multiplex PCR, and TCRdb kept only the in-frame ones, dropping some. The data show some 30,000 clones, with around 74% seen just once and roughly 0.65% held by the top ten. Material for sequencing was memory CD4+ T cells from blood. Receptor source: an adult in good health and CMV-seronegative. Some clones in this sample may be carry-over from other donors' samples.

V and J are TRBV7-2 and TRBJ1-2; the D gene is possibly TRBD1 (6 bases). Germline V gene lookup returns CDR1 SGHTA and CDR2 FQGNSA. V lost 6 bases to trimming and J lost 4 bases, with 18 bases between them. The CDR3 totals 15 residues. CDR3 coding DNA: TGTGCCAGCAGGGTGGACAGTCGAGTAGTCTATGGCTACACCTTC. Translating gives CASRVDSRVVYGYTF. The full variable domain, rest sourced from reference TRBV7-2 and TRBJ1-2, is GAGVSQSPSNKVTEKGKDVELRCDPISGHTALYWYRQSLGQGLEFLIYFQGNSAPDKSGLPSDRFSAERTGGSVSTLTIQRTQQEDSAVYLCASRVDSRVVYGYTFGSGTRLTVV.

The chain joins TRBV28 to TRBJ1-4; D gene uncertain. Germline V gene sequence: CDR1 MDHEN, CDR2 SYDVKM. The CDR3 has 13 residues. Trimming removed 6 bases at V and 8 bases at J, with 13 bases between. CDR3 bases: TGTGCCAGCAGCTCTACATCTACAGAAAAACTGTTTTTT. This gives the protein CASSSTSTEKLFF.

This chain joins TRBV10-2 and TRBJ1-5; unclear D gene. The germline V gene has CDR1 WSHSY and CDR2 SAAADI. V was shortened by 7 bases and J by 11 bases, with 18 bases between the two germline ends. This CDR3 comprises 13 residues. The CDR3 DNA follows: TGCGCCAGCACCCGGACGGTCGGAGGTGCCCAGCATTTT. Encoded protein: CASTRTVGGAQHF.

This chain uses TRBV6-5 with TRBJ2-7; D might be TRBD1 (7 bases). The CDR3 runs to 12 residues. Germline V gene sequence: CDR1 MNHEY, CDR2 SVGAGI. With 6 bases removed from V and 9 bases from J, the gap between germline ends came to 15 bases. As DNA, the CDR3 is TGTGCCAGCAGCCTTCAGGGGGGCGCGCAGTACTTC. Its translation: CASSLQGGAQYF.

V gene TRBV7-2 combines with J gene TRBJ2-3; no clear D. The CDR3 has 15 amino acids. Trimming removed 5 bases at V and 0 bases at J, with 12 bases between. The germline CDR1 and CDR2 sequences are SGHTA and FQGNSA. CDR3 DNA sequence: TGTGCCAGCAGCCTTTTAGCCCAAAGCACAGATACGCAGTATTTT. Amino acids: CASSLLAQSTDTQYF. The full variable domain, completed using reference TRBV7-2 and TRBJ2-3, is GAGVSQSPSNKVTEKGKDVELRCDPISGHTALYWYRQSLGQGLEFLIYFQGNSAPDKSGLPSDRFSAERTGGSVSTLTIQRTQQEDSAVYLCASSLLAQSTDTQYFGPGTRLTVL.

The rearrangement uses TRBV18 and TRBJ2-7; TRBD1 matches 10 bases. Germline trimming cut 5 bases from V and 6 bases from J; bases unmatched to any gene: 7. This CDR3 spans 14 amino acids. Germline-derived CDR1 and CDR2 are KGHSH and LQKENI. The CDR3 here is CASSAGTGASEQYF. The CDR3 DNA reads TGTGCCAGCTCAGCCGGGACAGGGGCGTCCGAGCAGTACTTC.

The gene calls are TRBV29-1 and TRBJ1-4, with 7 bases identical to TRBD1. The CDR3 is 15 amino acids. The ends lost 6 bases at V and 2 bases at J; junction bases unmatched: 9. From germline, CDR1 is SQVTM and CDR2 ANQGSEA. Here the CDR3 reads CSVHTPGQTNEKLFF. Written as DNA, the CDR3 is TGCAGCGTCCACACCCCGGGACAGACTAATGAAAAACTGTTTTTT.

This sequence joins TRBV19 and TRBJ2-5; 7 bases match TRBD1. Germline lookup yields CDR1 LNHDA and CDR2 SQIVND (reference sequence). With V trimmed by 5 bases and J by 2 bases, 5 bases remained unmatched. CDR3 size: 14 residues. DNA for the CDR3: TGTGCCAGTAGTTCGGACAGGACACAAGAGACCCAGTACTTC. Translating it yields CASSSDRTQETQYF.

The CDR3 loop reads CASSERLYTEAFF. The CDR3 DNA is TGTGCCAGCAGTGAGAGACTTTACACTGAAGCTTTCTTT. The J gene is TRBJ1-1, the V gene TRBV6-7; no reliable D call. TRBV6-7 is an open reading frame, and its role is uncertain. V lost 5 bases and J lost 3, with 10 bases in between. The CDR3 consists of 13 residues.

This clone was detected a few times. V is TRBV6-1 and J is TRBJ2-1, with a tentative D call TRBD2 (6 bases). V lost 4 bases and J 0 bases, leaving 10 bases between the germline ends. This CDR3 spans 15 amino acids. CDR1 and CDR2 (germline): MNHNS, SASEGT. The CDR3 reads CASSVFGSSYNEQFF. CDR3 nucleotide sequence: TGTGCCAGCAGTGTCTTCGGGAGCTCCTACAATGAGCAGTTCTTC.

As DNA, the CDR3 is TGTGCCAGCAGTTTAGGGGGGACTAATCAGCCCCAGCATTTT. Protein: CASSLGGTNQPQHF. The rearrangement links TRBV28 to TRBJ1-5, with D maybe TRBD1 (5 bases). CDR3 length: 14 residues. Per the germline V gene, CDR1 is MDHEN and CDR2 is SYDVKM. V shed 2 bases and J shed 4 bases, with 9 bases lying between them.

The chain combines TRBV10-1 with TRBJ2-1; D is undetermined. The CDR3 contains 15 residues. Trimming shortened V by 2 bases and J by 7 bases, and 15 bases separated the two germline ends. CDR1 is WNHNN, CDR2 SYGVQD, per germline (reference sequence). The CDR3 nucleotides read TGCGCCAGCAGTGAGGTCAGAAGTCCTACAAATGAGCAGTTCTTC. Translated: CASSEVRSPTNEQFF.

This chain uses TRBV7-2 with TRBJ2-7, with 7 bases that match TRBD2. The CDR3 consists of 14 residues. Germline V CDR1 and CDR2: SGHTA, FQGNSA. After removal of 7 bases from V and 2 bases from J, the junction contained 8 bases not matched to a gene. CDR3 amino acids: CASTSGGSTYEQYF. CDR3 sequence (DNA): TGTGCCAGCACCTCGGGAGGCAGCACCTACGAGCAGTACTTC. Together with reference TRBV7-2 and TRBJ2-7, the CDR3 gives the full variable domain: GAGVSQSPSNKVTEKGKDVELRCDPISGHTALYWYRQSLGQGLEFLIYFQGNSAPDKSGLPSDRFSAERTGGSVSTLTIQRTQQEDSAVYLCASTSGGSTYEQYFGPGTRLTVT.

This clone was detected only once. The chain has TRBV7-2 and TRBJ2-1; no firm D call. The V end lost 4 bases, the J end lost 10 bases, and 11 bases lay between the germline ends. This CDR3 is built from 12 residues. The germline gives CDR1 SGHTA, CDR2 FQGNSA. The CDR3 nucleotides read TGTGCCAGCAGCTCCAGTCTCGTAGAGCAGTTCTTC. Protein product: CASSSSLVEQFF.

CDR3 DNA sequence: TGTGCCAGCAGCCAGGGCACAGGGGTCGCCCTCCGGCCCCAGCATTTT. The encoded protein is CASSQGTGVALRPQHF. V and J are TRBV6-6 and TRBJ1-5, with 7 bases fitting TRBD1. Germline lookup yields CDR1 MNHNY and CDR2 SVGAGI (reference sequence). The CDR3 is made up of 16 amino acids. J lost 9 bases, V lost 6 bases, and 17 bases had no gene match.

The chain links TRBV7-2 to TRBJ1-5; weak D call: TRBD1 (6 bases). This CDR3 contains 15 residues. Germline assignment: CDR1 SGHTA and CDR2 FQGNSA. Deletions cut 1 base from V and 11 bases from J, with 18 bases between. As DNA, the CDR3 is TGTGCCAGCAGCTTAGGCCAGGGGAGCTGGTTGACCCAGCATTTT. This translates into CASSLGQGSWLTQHF.

This chain connects TRBV7-2 to TRBJ2-5; D unresolved. The CDR3 consists of 16 residues. Looked up from germline, CDR1 is SGHTA and CDR2 is FQGNSA. Trimming removed 5 bases at V and 1 base at J, with 17 bases between. CDR3 region: CASSLSTQTFQETQYF. The CDR3 coding sequence is TGTGCCAGCAGCCTGTCGACCCAGACGTTCCAAGAGACCCAGTACTTC.

The J gene is TRBJ2-1, the V gene TRBV4-3; 8 nucleotides line up with TRBD1. V gave up 4 bases and J gave up 5 bases; unmatched junction bases: 10. In germline, CDR1 is LGHNA, CDR2 YSLEER. The CDR3 extends over 16 amino acids. In DNA, the CDR3 is TGCGCCAGCAGCCGGAACAGGGGGTGGATGGACAATGAGCAGTTCTTC. This sequence encodes CASSRNRGWMDNEQFF.

The J gene is TRBJ1-2, the V gene TRBV30; D call uncertain. Germline V gene lookup returns CDR1 GTSNPN and CDR2 SVGIG (reference sequence). This CDR3 spans 13 amino acids. V shed 2 bases and J shed 1 base, with 8 bases lying between them. CDR3: CAWSKGGNYGYTF. Written as DNA, the CDR3 is TGTGCCTGGAGTAAAGGCGGTAACTATGGCTACACCTTC.

The rearrangement joins TRBV7-9 to TRBJ2-7; 8 bases fit TRBD2. Germline CDR1 reads SEHNR; CDR2 reads FQNEAQ (reference sequence). The CDR3 is made up of 14 amino acids. The ends lost 5 bases at V and 7 bases at J; junction bases unmatched: 10. CDR3 in DNA: TGTGCCAGCAGCCGGGGGGGGTTGGGTGTAGAGCAGTACTTC. Translated: CASSRGGLGVEQYF. The full variable domain, rest sourced from reference TRBV7-9 and TRBJ2-7, is DTGVSQNPRHKITKRGQNVTFRCDPISEHNRLYWYRQTLGQGPEFLTYFQNEAQLEKSRLLSDRFSAERPKGSFSTLEIQRTEQGDSAMYLCASSRGGLGVEQYFGPGTRLTVT.

This clone was seen only a few times. The V gene is TRBV7-8, the J gene TRBJ1-6; maybe TRBD1 (5 bases). Trimming cost V 5 bases and J 0 bases, with 14 bases left between them. The CDR3 has 17 amino acids. Germline CDR1 and CDR2: SGHVS and FQNEAQ. CDR3 loop: CASSDSGWGSYNSPLHF. The CDR3 DNA is TGTGCCAGCAGCGATTCAGGGTGGGGCTCCTATAATTCACCCCTCCACTTT. Combining the CDR3 with reference TRBV7-8 and TRBJ1-6 gives the whole variable domain GAGVSQSPRYKVAKRGQDVALRCDPISGHVSLFWYQQALGQGPEFLTYFQNEAQLDKSGLPSDRFFAERPEGSVSTLKIQRTQQEDSAVYLCASSDSGWGSYNSPLHFGNGTRLTVT.

The V gene is TRBV19, the J gene TRBJ2-7, with D maybe TRBD2 (7 bases). CDR1 is LNHDA, CDR2 SQIVND, per germline (reference sequence). This CDR3 is 13 amino acids long. V was clipped by 5 bases and J by 6 bases, with 14 bases between them. In nucleotides, the CDR3 is TGTGCCAGTAGTGAACAGGGAGGGATCGAGCAGTACTTC. Translation: CASSEQGGIEQYF. Combining the CDR3 with reference TRBV19 and TRBJ2-7 gives the whole variable domain DGGITQSPKYLFRKEGQNVTLSCEQNLNHDAMYWYRQDPGQGLRLIYYSQIVNDFQKGDIAEGYSVSREKKESFPLTVTSAQKNPTAFYLCASSEQGGIEQYFGPGTRLTVT.

V usage is TRBV6-1 and J usage is TRBJ1-2; D call uncertain. This CDR3 is 15 amino acids long. V gave up 2 bases and J gave up 7 bases, with 17 bases separating them. Germline values: CDR1 MNHNS, CDR2 SASEGT. The CDR3 DNA reads TGTGCCAGCAGTGAAAAAGTGGCATTCTTGGCTGGCTACACCTTC. It translates to CASSEKVAFLAGYTF.

The chain combines TRBV11-3 with TRBJ2-1; 11 nucleotides align to TRBD2. The CDR3 is 16 amino acids. With V trimmed by 5 bases and J by 10 bases, 13 bases remained unmatched. Germline assignment: CDR1 SGHNT and CDR2 YENEEA. CDR3: CASSRGTSGRADEQFF. The CDR3 DNA reads as TGTGCCAGCAGCCGCGGGACTAGCGGAAGGGCGGACGAGCAGTTCTTC.

V is TRBV10-3 and J is TRBJ1-2, with D hard to call. This CDR3 comprises 14 residues. Trimming pared 10 bases from V and 0 bases from J, leaving 15 bases between. The germline V gene encodes CDR1 ENHRY and CDR2 SYGVKD. The CDR3 DNA follows: TGTGCCAGTATACCCGGGTCTTCTAACTATGGCTACACCTTC. Translation gives CASIPGSSNYGYTF.

This clone occurred once. The V call is TRBV7-9, the J call TRBJ1-1; unclear D gene. Germline values: CDR1 SEHNR, CDR2 FQNEAQ (reference sequence). V lost 1 base to trimming and J lost 4 bases, with 13 bases between them. The CDR3 spans 15 residues. The DNA of the CDR3 is TGTGCCAGCAGCTTAGTTGGTTTCCGGATCACTGAAGCTTTCTTT. Amino acids: CASSLVGFRITEAFF.

As to this clone: This sample also contains other DNA sequences that code for the same CDR3. The J gene is TRBJ2-6, the V gene TRBV6-1; TRBD1 is a possible D gene (5 bases). Germline CDR1 reads MNHNS; CDR2 reads SASEGT. This CDR3 region has 16 residues. V shed 0 bases and J shed 0 bases, with 6 bases lying between them. The CDR3 sequence is CASSEAQGSGANVLTF. As DNA, the CDR3 is TGTGCCAGCAGTGAAGCGCAGGGCTCTGGGGCCAACGTCCTGACTTTC.

The rearrangement uses TRBV5-6 and TRBJ1-2; no firm D call. There are 15 residues in the CDR3. Looked up from germline, CDR1 is SGHDT and CDR2 is YYEEEE. V lost 2 bases, J lost 5 bases, and 16 bases lay in between. The CDR3 sequence is CASSLQNAGGYGYTF. The CDR3 coding sequence is TGTGCCAGCAGCTTACAAAACGCCGGAGGTTATGGCTACACCTTC.

The chain employs TRBV27 and TRBJ1-1; 8 positions match TRBD1. In germline, CDR1 is MNHEY, CDR2 SMNVEV (reference sequence). J lost 3 bases, V lost 3 bases, and 6 bases had no gene match. The CDR3 has 15 residues. The CDR3 DNA follows: TGTGCCAGCAGTTTGCTGGGACAGGTGGACACTGAAGCTTTCTTT. Protein product: CASSLLGQVDTEAFF.

The genes are TRBV7-2 and TRBJ1-6; tentatively, D is TRBD1 (6 bases). The CDR3 runs 14 residues. Germline lookup yields CDR1 SGHTA and CDR2 FQGNSA. The V end lost 2 bases, the J end lost 6 bases, and 8 bases lay between the germline ends. The CDR3 protein is CASSLSGVNSPLHF. The CDR3 coding sequence is TGTGCCAGCAGCTTATCAGGGGTTAATTCACCCCTCCACTTT. Full variable domain (outside the CDR3, taken from reference TRBV7-2 and TRBJ1-6): GAGVSQSPSNKVTEKGKDVELRCDPISGHTALYWYRQSLGQGLEFLIYFQGNSAPDKSGLPSDRFSAERTGGSVSTLTIQRTQQEDSAVYLCASSLSGVNSPLHFGNGTRLTVT.